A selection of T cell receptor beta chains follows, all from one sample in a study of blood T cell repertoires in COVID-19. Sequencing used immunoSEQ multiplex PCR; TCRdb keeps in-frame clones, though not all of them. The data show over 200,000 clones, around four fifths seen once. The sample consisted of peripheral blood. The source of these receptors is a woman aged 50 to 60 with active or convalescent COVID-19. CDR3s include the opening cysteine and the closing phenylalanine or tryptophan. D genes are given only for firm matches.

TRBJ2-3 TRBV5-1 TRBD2 CASSLVAGGPLATDTQYF TGCGCCAGCAGCTTGGTTGCGGGGGGGCCTTTAGCCACAGATACGCAGTATTTT
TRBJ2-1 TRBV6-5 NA CASRASEGDYNEQFF TGTGCCAGCAGGGCTAGTGAGGGGGACTACAATGAGCAGTTCTTC
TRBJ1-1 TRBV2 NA CASGGPTRVAFF TGTGCCAGCGGGGGCCCGACGAGAGTGGCTTTCTTT
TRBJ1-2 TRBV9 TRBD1 CASSAQGQGLAGYTF TGTGCCAGCAGCGCCCAGGGACAGGGGTTGGCTGGCTACACCTTC
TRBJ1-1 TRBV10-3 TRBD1 CAISGRTGGTEAFF TGTGCCATCAGTGGACGGACAGGGGGGACTGAAGCTTTCTTT
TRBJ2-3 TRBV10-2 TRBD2 CASRPGLAGGDTQYF TGCGCCAGCAGACCGGGACTAGCGGGCGGAGATACGCAGTATTTT
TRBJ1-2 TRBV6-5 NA CASRRQVYGYTF TGTGCCAGCAGGAGACAGGTCTATGGCTACACCTTC
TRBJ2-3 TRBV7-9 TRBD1 CASSPTGVGQYF TGTGCCAGCAGCCCGACAGGGGTTGGGCAGTATTTT
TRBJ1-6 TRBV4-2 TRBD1 CASRGSGGQGRSPLHF TGTGCCAGCAGGGGAAGTGGGGGACAGGGAAGGTCACCCCTCCACTTT
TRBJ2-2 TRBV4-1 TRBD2 CAAIGGVAGELFF TGCGCCGCCATCGGGGGGGTTGCCGGGGAGCTGTTTTTT
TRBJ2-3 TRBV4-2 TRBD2 CASSRGLAGGGTTDTQYF TGTGCCAGCAGCCGGGGACTAGCGGGAGGGGGAACCACAGATACGCAGTATTTT
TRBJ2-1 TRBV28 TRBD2 CASSFNPLAEQFF TGTGCCAGCAGTTTTAACCCACTAGCGGAGCAGTTCTTC
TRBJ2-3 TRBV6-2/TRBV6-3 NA CASSFTGSSTDTQYF TGTGCCAGCAGCTTTACGGGGAGTAGCACAGATACGCAGTATTTT
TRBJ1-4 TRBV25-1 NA CASGRGGGFEKLFF TGTGCCAGCGGACGAGGGGGGGGATTTGAAAAACTGTTTTTT
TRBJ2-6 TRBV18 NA CASSEDSGANVLTF TGTGCCAGCTCGGAGGACTCTGGGGCCAACGTCCTGACTTTC
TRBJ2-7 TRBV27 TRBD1 CASSQGGEQYF TGTGCCAGCTCACAGGGGGGCGAGCAGTACTTC